Listed here are 27 T cell receptor beta chains from one sample, sequenced in a study of blood T cell repertoires in COVID-19. Measured with immunoSEQ multiplex PCR; TCRdb has only the in-frame clones, and not every one. The sample has roughly 250,000 clones; about 91% are singletons. The sequencing input was PBMCs or T cells enriched from blood (not recorded which). The receptor set was obtained from a woman aged 30 to 39 with acute COVID-19.

The chain couples TRBV19 to TRBJ2-1; D call uncertain. The ends were cut back, 1 base at V and 5 bases at J, with 9 bases in the middle. This CDR3 has 14 amino acids. Germline V gene lookup returns CDR1 LNHDA and CDR2 SQIVND (reference sequence). CDR3 sequence: CASSIVGSHNEQFF. The CDR3 region has the DNA TGTGCCAGTAGTATAGTGGGCAGCCACAATGAGCAGTTCTTC.

The chain carries TRBV18 and TRBJ2-7, with D tentatively TRBD1 (6 bases). The CDR3 loop spans 14 amino acids. Germline V gene data show CDR1 as KGHSH and CDR2 as LQKENI. V was shortened by 4 bases and J by 1 base, with 11 bases between the two germline ends. The CDR3 DNA follows: TGTGCCAGCTCACGAAGCAGGGGATCCTACGAGCAGTACTTC. Translated: CASSRSRGSYEQYF.

The genes are TRBV25-1 and TRBJ2-1; 7 bases agree with TRBD2. From germline, CDR1 is MGHDK and CDR2 SYGVNS. V was clipped by 3 bases and J by 6 bases; unmatched bases: 11. There are 16 residues in the CDR3. In nucleotides, the CDR3 is TGTGCCAGCAGTGAGTCAGGGCGGGGGAGTAGCAATGAGCAGTTCTTC. As protein: CASSESGRGSSNEQFF. The entire variable domain, with the rest obtained from reference TRBV25-1 and TRBJ2-1, is as follows: EADIYQTPRYLVIGTGKKITLECSQTMGHDKMYWYQQDPGMELHLIHYSYGVNSTEKGDLSSESTVSRIRTEHFPLTLESARPSHTSQYLCASSESGRGSSNEQFFGPGTRLTVL.

A word on this clone: Distinct nucleotide sequences in the sample also encode this CDR3. The chain joins TRBV3-1 (or the pseudogene TRBV3-2) to TRBJ2-3; the match to TRBD2 covers 8 bases. Germline V lookup: CDR1 LGHDT, CDR2 YNNKEL (reference sequence). Trimming removed 4 bases from V and 1 base from J; junction bases left unmatched: 22. The CDR3 contains 21 residues. The CDR3 nucleotides read TGTGCCAGCAGCCCAGCTCCAAAGGGAACTCGGGGGGGCCAAGGCACAGATACGCAGTATTTT. Amino acids: CASSPAPKGTRGGQGTDTQYF.

The rearrangement links TRBV6-6 to TRBJ2-1; D is perhaps TRBD2 (5 bases). Trimming pared 5 bases from V and 8 bases from J, leaving 19 bases between. The CDR3 extends over 15 amino acids. CDR1 and CDR2 (germline): MNHNY, SVGAGI (reference sequence). The CDR3 here is CASSTTPTSGHEQFF. CDR3 sequence (DNA): TGTGCCAGCAGTACTACCCCTACTAGTGGGCATGAGCAGTTCTTC.

This chain uses TRBV21-1 with TRBJ1-1; TRBD1, the table's D call, was not compared with the DNA. TRBV21-1 is labeled a pseudogene. This CDR3 comprises 15 residues. CDR3 protein: CASSRGQEMNTEAFF. For the CDR3, the DNA is TGTGCCAGCAGCAGAGGACAGGAGATGAACACTGAAGCTTTCTTT.

V usage is TRBV2 and J usage is TRBJ2-3; 7 nucleotides line up with TRBD2. CDR3 length: 14 amino acids. The germline gives CDR1 SNHLY, CDR2 FYNNEI. Trimming cost V 6 bases and J 7 bases; bases outside gene matches: 10. The CDR3 loop reads CASRETSVRYTQYF. The CDR3, as DNA: TGTGCCAGCAGAGAAACTAGCGTTAGGTATACGCAGTATTTT.

This clone was detected once. The J gene is TRBJ2-7, the V gene TRBV5-5; 10 bases agree with TRBD1. The CDR3 length is 14 residues. The germline CDR1 and CDR2 sequences are SGHKS and YYEKEE (reference sequence). Trimming at V came to 0 bases and at J to 4 bases, leaving 1 base not matched to a gene. The CDR3 loop reads CASSLGTGGYEQYF. Written as DNA, the CDR3 is TGTGCCAGCAGCTTGGGGACAGGGGGTTACGAGCAGTACTTC. Together with reference TRBV5-5 and TRBJ2-7, the CDR3 gives the full variable domain: DAGVTQSPTHLIKTRGQQVTLRCSPISGHKSVSWYQQVLGQGPQFIFQYYEKEERGRGNFPDRFSARQFPNYSSELNVNALLLGDSALYLCASSLGTGGYEQYFGPGTRLTVT.

V gene TRBV5-5 combines with J gene TRBJ2-5; 9 bases agree with TRBD2. Germline CDR1 and CDR2: SGHKS and YYEKEE (reference sequence). This CDR3 spans 14 amino acids. V was pared by 4 bases and J by 5 bases, with 6 bases of the junction left unmatched. This chain's CDR3 is CASSPSGERETQYF. In DNA form, the CDR3 reads TGTGCCAGCAGCCCTAGCGGGGAGCGGGAGACCCAGTACTTC. The variable domain in full, with the rest retrieved from reference TRBV5-5 and TRBJ2-5, is DAGVTQSPTHLIKTRGQQVTLRCSPISGHKSVSWYQQVLGQGPQFIFQYYEKEERGRGNFPDRFSARQFPNYSSELNVNALLLGDSALYLCASSPSGERETQYFGPGTRLLVL.

The V gene is TRBV7-9, the J gene TRBJ2-5, with TRBD1 as a possible D gene (6 bases). The CDR3 is 14 amino acids. CDR1 is SEHNR, CDR2 FQNEAQ, per germline (reference sequence). Deletions cut 5 bases from V and 3 bases from J, with 13 bases between. CDR3 DNA: TGTGCCAGCAGCACCCACAGGGTGAAAGAGACCCAGTACTTC. Its translation: CASSTHRVKETQYF.

This chain links TRBV27 with TRBJ1-4, with D possibly TRBD1 on 5 matching bases. V dropped 0 bases and J dropped 1 base, with 18 bases sitting between them. Germline V gene sequence: CDR1 MNHEY, CDR2 SMNVEV (reference sequence). CDR3 size: 19 residues. The CDR3 bases are TGTGCCAGCAGTTTATCGTTCCAGGGCACGGCTCTAACTAATGAAAAACTGTTTTTT. Its translation: CASSLSFQGTALTNEKLFF. Based on the CDR3 plus reference TRBV27 and TRBJ1-4, the full variable domain is EAQVTQNPRYLITVTGKKLTVTCSQNMNHEYMSWYRQDPGLGLRQIYYSMNVEVTDKGDVPEGYKVSRKEKRNFPLILESPSPNQTSLYFCASSLSFQGTALTNEKLFFGSGTQLSVL.

The chain carries TRBV6-5 and TRBJ1-4; D is perhaps TRBD1 (6 bases). In germline, CDR1 is MNHEY, CDR2 SVGAGI. CDR3 length equals 16 residues. Trimming took off 4 bases at V and 0 bases at J, with 12 bases between the two ends. DNA of the CDR3: TGTGCCAGCAGTTCTGCCCACAGGGCAACTAATGAAAAACTGTTTTTT. Protein sequence: CASSSAHRATNEKLFF.

Details on this clone: One end of the junction varies from germline; a read error may be responsible. The chain uses TRBV7-2 and TRBJ2-7; the D gene is possibly TRBD2 (6 bases). The CDR3 has 15 residues. Per the germline V gene, CDR1 is SGHTA and CDR2 is FQGNSA. The CDR3 DNA reads TGTGCCAGCAGCGTAGCCGGGACTCTCTCCTACGAGCAGTACTTC. Residues: CASSVAGTLSYEQYF.

This clone occurred a few times. This chain links TRBV10-3 with TRBJ1-5, with TRBD1 identical over 8 bases. Unmatched junction bases numbered 4, after V lost 3 bases and J lost 3 bases. The V gene's germline CDR1 is ENHRY and CDR2 SYGVKD. The CDR3 covers 15 residues. The DNA for the CDR3 is TGTGCCATCAGTGACAGGGGGCCCCTCAATCAGCCCCAGCATTTT. Translated, it gives CAISDRGPLNQPQHF.

The CDR3 sequence: CASTSFGGTQETQYF. CDR3 in DNA: TGTGCCAGCACCTCATTCGGGGGGACACAAGAGACCCAGTACTTC. The rearrangement uses TRBV7-2 and TRBJ2-5, with a weak D call TRBD2 (7 bases). Between the trimmed V and J ends, which lost 7 bases and 2 bases, there was a span of 17 bases. The CDR3 has 15 residues. Germline V CDR1 and CDR2: SGHTA, FQGNSA.

This chain joins TRBV7-2 and TRBJ2-7; the match to TRBD1 covers 7 bases. The CDR3 has 13 amino acids. Germline CDR1 is SGHTA and CDR2 is FQGNSA. The V gene end was trimmed by 5 bases and the J gene end by 3 bases; junction bases not matched to a gene: 4. The CDR3: CASSRQGYYEQYF. The CDR3 bases are TGTGCCAGCAGCCGACAGGGATACTACGAGCAGTACTTC.

CDR3 sequence: CASREGRAPLHF. The CDR3 DNA follows: TGTGCCTCTAGGGAGGGGAGGGCACCCCTCCACTTT. The rearrangement joins TRBV27 to TRBJ1-6, with D possibly being TRBD1 (5 bases). CDR3 length equals 12 residues. Trimming took off 11 bases at V and 11 bases at J, with 16 bases between the two ends. CDR1 is MNHEY, CDR2 SMNVEV, per germline (reference sequence).

This clone was seen more than once but under ten times. This rearrangement joins TRBV19 to TRBJ1-1, with D uncertain. The germline V and J ends were trimmed by 7 bases and 10 bases, with 13 bases remaining between them. The CDR3 has 11 residues. Germline CDR1 LNHDA, CDR2 SQIVND (reference sequence). CDR3 nucleotide sequence: TGTGCCAGTATGGCTGAGGTGGTAGCTTTCTTT. It specifies CASMAEVVAFF. The whole variable domain, remainder taken from reference TRBV19 and TRBJ1-1, is DGGITQSPKYLFRKEGQNVTLSCEQNLNHDAMYWYRQDPGQGLRLIYYSQIVNDFQKGDIAEGYSVSREKKESFPLTVTSAQKNPTAFYLCASMAEVVAFFGQGTRLTVV.

V is TRBV5-1 and J is TRBJ1-3; D is possibly TRBD1 (6 bases). V was pared by 2 bases and J by 0 bases, with 15 bases between. This CDR3 is 17 amino acids long. CDR1 SGHRS and CDR2 YFSETQ come from the germline V gene. In nucleotides, the CDR3 is TGCGCCAGCAGCTTACTGGGACAACGCTCCTCTGGAAACACCATATATTTT. This codes for CASSLLGQRSSGNTIYF.

V usage is TRBV6-5 and J usage is TRBJ1-2; 7 bases line up with TRBD1. This CDR3 spans 12 amino acids. The germline CDR1 and CDR2 sequences are MNHEY and SVGAGI. The J segment lost 3 bases and the V segment lost 6 bases, leaving 1 base of the junction unmatched. CDR3 in amino acids: CASSGTDYGYTF. The CDR3 DNA sequence: TGTGCCAGCAGCGGGACAGACTATGGCTACACCTTC.

The chain combines TRBV15 with TRBJ1-1; the D is unclear. The CDR3 is 12 amino acids. Germline V gives CDR1 LNHNV, CDR2 YYDKDF (reference sequence). The V gene lost 5 bases and the J gene lost 6 bases, with 10 bases spanning the gap. DNA of the CDR3: TGTGCCACCAGCGCCCCCGGGGCTGAAGCTTTCTTT. This gives the protein CATSAPGAEAFF. Together with reference TRBV15 and TRBJ1-1, the CDR3 gives the full variable domain: DAMVIQNPRYQVTQFGKPVTLSCSQTLNHNVMYWYQQKSSQAPKLLFHYYDKDFNNEADTPDNFQSRRPNTSFCFLDIRSPGLGDTAMYLCATSAPGAEAFFGQGTRLTVV.

As DNA, the CDR3 is TGTGCCATCAGTGAAGGGCTAGCGAGGGGTAGAACCGGGGAGCTGTTTTTT. This codes for CAISEGLARGRTGELFF. The genes are TRBV10-3 and TRBJ2-2; D may be TRBD2 (6 bases). Germline V gene data show CDR1 as ENHRY and CDR2 as SYGVKD. V was cut by 3 bases and J by 5 bases, with 19 bases left in between. CDR3 length: 17 amino acids.

The V gene is TRBV6-4, the J gene TRBJ2-1, with D perhaps TRBD1 (5 bases). Trimming cost V 3 bases and J 9 bases, with 15 bases left between them. The CDR3 extends over 14 amino acids. From germline, CDR1 is MRHNA and CDR2 SNTAGT. In nucleotides, the CDR3 is TGTGCCAGCAGTGAGGACCTAGGAAGGGGTGAGCAGTTCTTC. Translating it yields CASSEDLGRGEQFF.

The rearrangement links TRBV20-1 to TRBJ2-1, with TRBD2 matching over 8 bases. The CDR3 has 14 residues. V lost 3 bases to trimming and J lost 8 bases; unmatched junction nucleotides: 9. Per germline, CDR1 DFQATT and CDR2 SNEGSKA (reference sequence). The CDR3 spells CSASRAGGADEQFF. As DNA, the CDR3 is TGCAGTGCTAGTCGGGCCGGGGGGGCGGATGAGCAGTTCTTC.

V gene TRBV6-5 combines with J gene TRBJ1-6; TRBD1 is a possible D gene (6 bases). Germline V gives CDR1 MNHEY, CDR2 SVGAGI. The CDR3 loop spans 14 amino acids. Between the trimmed V and J ends, which lost 2 bases and 8 bases, there was a span of 10 bases. The CDR3 region has the DNA TGTGCCAGCAGTTACACAGGGTCGGATTCACCCCTCCACTTT. This gives the protein CASSYTGSDSPLHF.

This chain links TRBV6-5 with TRBJ2-7, with D possibly matching TRBD2 (5 bases). CDR3 size: 11 residues. Germline V gene data show CDR1 as MNHEY and CDR2 as SVGAGI. Between the trimmed V and J ends, which lost 6 bases and 5 bases, there was a span of 8 bases. In DNA form, the CDR3 reads TGTGCCAGCAGCCTCGGGGACGAGCAGTACTTC. Its protein product is CASSLGDEQYF.

This clone was observed a handful of times. The chain links TRBV4-3 to TRBJ2-1, with 7 bases matching TRBD2. This CDR3 is built from 16 residues. Germline assignment: CDR1 LGHNA and CDR2 YSLEER. V lost 4 bases, J lost 3 bases, and 9 bases stayed unmatched. The CDR3: CASSLSLGGDYNEQFF. The DNA for the CDR3 is TGCGCCAGCAGCCTCTCTCTGGGGGGGGACTACAATGAGCAGTTCTTC.